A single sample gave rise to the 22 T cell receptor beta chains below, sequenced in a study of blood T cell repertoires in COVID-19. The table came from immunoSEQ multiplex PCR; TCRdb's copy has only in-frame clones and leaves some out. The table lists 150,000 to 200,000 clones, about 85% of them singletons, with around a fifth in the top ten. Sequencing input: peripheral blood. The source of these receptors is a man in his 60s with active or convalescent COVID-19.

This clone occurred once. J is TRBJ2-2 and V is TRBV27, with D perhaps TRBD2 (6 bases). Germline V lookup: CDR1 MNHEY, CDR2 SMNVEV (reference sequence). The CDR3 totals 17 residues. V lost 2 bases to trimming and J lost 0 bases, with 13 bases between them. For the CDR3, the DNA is TGTGCCAGCAGTTTAGTGGGAGCGGGTTCGAACACCGGGGAGCTGTTTTTT. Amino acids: CASSLVGAGSNTGELFF.

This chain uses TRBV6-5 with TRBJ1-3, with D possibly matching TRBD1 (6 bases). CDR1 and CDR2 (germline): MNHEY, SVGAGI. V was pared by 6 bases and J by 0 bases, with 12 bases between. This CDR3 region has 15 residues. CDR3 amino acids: CASRRGQSSGNTIYF. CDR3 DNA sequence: TGTGCCAGCAGACGCGGACAGAGCTCTGGAAACACCATATATTTT.

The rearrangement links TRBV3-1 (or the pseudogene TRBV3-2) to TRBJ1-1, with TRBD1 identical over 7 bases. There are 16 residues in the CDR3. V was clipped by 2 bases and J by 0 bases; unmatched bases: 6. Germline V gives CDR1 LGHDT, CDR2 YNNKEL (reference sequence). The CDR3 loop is CASSQNLQGMNTEAFF. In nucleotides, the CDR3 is TGTGCCAGCAGCCAAAATTTACAGGGGATGAACACTGAAGCTTTCTTT.

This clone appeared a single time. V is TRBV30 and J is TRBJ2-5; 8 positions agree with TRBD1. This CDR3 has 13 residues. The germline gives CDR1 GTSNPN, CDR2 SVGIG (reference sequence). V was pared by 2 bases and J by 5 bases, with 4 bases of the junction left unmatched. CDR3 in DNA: TGTGCCTGGAGTACAGGGGGGACGGAGACCCAGTACTTC. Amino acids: CAWSTGGTETQYF.

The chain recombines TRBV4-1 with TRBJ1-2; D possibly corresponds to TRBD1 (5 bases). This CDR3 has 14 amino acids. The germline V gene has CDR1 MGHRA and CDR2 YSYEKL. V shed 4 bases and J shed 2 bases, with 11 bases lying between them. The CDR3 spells CASSLDTVNYGYTF. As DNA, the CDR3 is TGCGCCAGCAGCCTGGACACCGTCAACTATGGCTACACCTTC.

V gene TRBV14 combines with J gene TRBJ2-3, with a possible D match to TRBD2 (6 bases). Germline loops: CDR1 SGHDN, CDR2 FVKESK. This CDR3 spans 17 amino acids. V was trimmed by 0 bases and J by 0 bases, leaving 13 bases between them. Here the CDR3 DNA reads TGTGCCAGCAGCCAAGATAGGCGGGGCGTAAGCACAGATACGCAGTATTTT. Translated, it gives CASSQDRRGVSTDTQYF.

CDR3 bases: TGTGCCAGCACGGGACAGGGAGGAAATACTGAAGCTTTCTTT. As protein: CASTGQGGNTEAFF. V and J are TRBV18 and TRBJ1-1; TRBD1 agrees at 9 bases. Germline V lookup: CDR1 KGHSH, CDR2 LQKENI. This CDR3 is built from 14 residues. V was pared by 8 bases and J by 5 bases, with 9 bases of the junction left unmatched. Looking up the rest from reference TRBV18 and TRBJ1-1 gives the full variable domain: NAGVMQNPRHLVRRRGQEARLRCSPMKGHSHVYWYRQLPEEGLKFMVYLQKENIIDESGMPKERFSAEFPKEGPSILRIQQVVRGDSAAYFCASTGQGGNTEAFFGQGTRLTVV.

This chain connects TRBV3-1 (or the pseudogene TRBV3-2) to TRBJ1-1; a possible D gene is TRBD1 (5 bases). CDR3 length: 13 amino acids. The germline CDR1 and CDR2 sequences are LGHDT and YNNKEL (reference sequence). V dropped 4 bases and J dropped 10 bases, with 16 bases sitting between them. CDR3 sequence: CASSPLLGGAAFF. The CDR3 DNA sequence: TGTGCCAGCAGCCCGCTCCTGGGGGGAGCAGCTTTCTTT.

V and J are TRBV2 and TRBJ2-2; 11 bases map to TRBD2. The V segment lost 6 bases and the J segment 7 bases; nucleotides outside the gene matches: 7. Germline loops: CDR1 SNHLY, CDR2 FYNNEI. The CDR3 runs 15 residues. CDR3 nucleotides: TGTGCCAGCAGCGCACTAGCGGGGGTAGTCGGGGAGCTGTTTTTT. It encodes CASSALAGVVGELFF.

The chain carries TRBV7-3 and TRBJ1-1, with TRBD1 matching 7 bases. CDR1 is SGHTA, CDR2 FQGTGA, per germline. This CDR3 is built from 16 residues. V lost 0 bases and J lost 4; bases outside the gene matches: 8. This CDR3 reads CASSLTGPGTATEAFF. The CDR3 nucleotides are TGTGCCAGCAGCTTAACGGGTCCGGGGACAGCCACTGAAGCTTTCTTT.

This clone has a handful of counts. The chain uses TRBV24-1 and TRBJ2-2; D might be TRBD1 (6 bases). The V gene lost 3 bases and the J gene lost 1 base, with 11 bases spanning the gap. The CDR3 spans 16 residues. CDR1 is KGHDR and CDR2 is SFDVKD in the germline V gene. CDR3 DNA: TGTGCCACCAGTGATCAAACGACAGGGAACACCGGGGAGCTGTTTTTT. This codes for CATSDQTTGNTGELFF.

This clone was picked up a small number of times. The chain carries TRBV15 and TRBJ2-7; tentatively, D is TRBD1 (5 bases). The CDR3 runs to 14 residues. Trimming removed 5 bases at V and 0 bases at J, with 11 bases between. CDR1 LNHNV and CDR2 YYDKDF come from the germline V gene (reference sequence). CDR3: CATSRRASSYEQYF. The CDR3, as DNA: TGTGCCACCAGCCGCAGGGCCTCCTCCTACGAGCAGTACTTC.

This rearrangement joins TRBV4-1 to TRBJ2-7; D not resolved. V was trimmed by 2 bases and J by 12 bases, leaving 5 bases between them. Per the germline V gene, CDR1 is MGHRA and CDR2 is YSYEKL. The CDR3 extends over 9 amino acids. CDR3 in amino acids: CASSQYMYF. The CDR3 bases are TGCGCCAGCAGCCAATACATGTACTTC.

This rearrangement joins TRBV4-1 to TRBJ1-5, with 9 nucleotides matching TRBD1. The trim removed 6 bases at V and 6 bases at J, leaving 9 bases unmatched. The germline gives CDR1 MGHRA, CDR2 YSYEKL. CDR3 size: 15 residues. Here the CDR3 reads CASSQNRQGVQPQHF. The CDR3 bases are TGCGCCAGCAGTCAAAATAGACAGGGGGTTCAGCCCCAGCATTTT.

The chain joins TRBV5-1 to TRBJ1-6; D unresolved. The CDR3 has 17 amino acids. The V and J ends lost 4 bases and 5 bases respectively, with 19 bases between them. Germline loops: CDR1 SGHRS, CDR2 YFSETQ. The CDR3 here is CASSRTSLSGDNSPLHF. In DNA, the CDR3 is TGCGCCAGCAGCCGTACTTCTCTCTCCGGGGATAATTCACCCCTCCACTTT.

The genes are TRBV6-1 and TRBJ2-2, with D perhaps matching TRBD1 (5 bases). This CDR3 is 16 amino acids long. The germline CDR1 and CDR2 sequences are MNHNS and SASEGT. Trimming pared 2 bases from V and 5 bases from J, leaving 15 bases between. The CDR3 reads CASSELPGRRTGELFF. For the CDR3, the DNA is TGTGCCAGCAGTGAACTCCCAGGGCGAAGGACCGGGGAGCTGTTTTTT.

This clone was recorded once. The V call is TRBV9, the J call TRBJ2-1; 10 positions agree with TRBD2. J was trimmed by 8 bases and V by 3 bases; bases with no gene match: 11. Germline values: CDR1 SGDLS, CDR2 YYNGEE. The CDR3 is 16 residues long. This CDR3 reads CASSEPERGGPHEQFF. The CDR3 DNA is TGTGCCAGCAGCGAACCCGAGCGGGGGGGTCCCCATGAGCAGTTCTTC.

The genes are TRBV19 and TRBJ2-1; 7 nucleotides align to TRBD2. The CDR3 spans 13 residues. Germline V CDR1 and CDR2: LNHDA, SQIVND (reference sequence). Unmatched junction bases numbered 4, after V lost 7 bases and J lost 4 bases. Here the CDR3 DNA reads TGTGCCAGTACGCCTAGCGGATACAATGAGCAGTTCTTC. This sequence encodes CASTPSGYNEQFF. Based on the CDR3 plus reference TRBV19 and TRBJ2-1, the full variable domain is DGGITQSPKYLFRKEGQNVTLSCEQNLNHDAMYWYRQDPGQGLRLIYYSQIVNDFQKGDIAEGYSVSREKKESFPLTVTSAQKNPTAFYLCASTPSGYNEQFFGPGTRLTVL.

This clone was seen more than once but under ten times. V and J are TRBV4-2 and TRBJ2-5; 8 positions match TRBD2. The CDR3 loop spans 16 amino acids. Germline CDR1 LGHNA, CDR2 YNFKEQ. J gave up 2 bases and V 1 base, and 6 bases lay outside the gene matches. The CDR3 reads CASSQGVAGTQETQYF. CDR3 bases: TGTGCCAGCAGCCAAGGCGTAGCGGGGACACAAGAGACCCAGTACTTC.

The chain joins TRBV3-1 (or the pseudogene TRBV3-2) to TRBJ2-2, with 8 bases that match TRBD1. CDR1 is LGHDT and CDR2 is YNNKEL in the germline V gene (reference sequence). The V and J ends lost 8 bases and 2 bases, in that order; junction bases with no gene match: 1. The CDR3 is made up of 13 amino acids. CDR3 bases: TGTGCCAGCGGACAGGGTAACACCGGGGAGCTGTTTTTT. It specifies CASGQGNTGELFF.

The CDR3 reads CASRPSSGGGQPQHF. DNA for the CDR3: TGTGCCAGCAGGCCCAGCTCAGGGGGCGGTCAGCCCCAGCATTTT. The V and J genes are TRBV2 and TRBJ1-5, with 8 bases lining up with TRBD1. This CDR3 spans 15 amino acids. V lost 6 bases, J lost 6 bases, and 10 bases stayed unmatched. Germline loops: CDR1 SNHLY, CDR2 FYNNEI.

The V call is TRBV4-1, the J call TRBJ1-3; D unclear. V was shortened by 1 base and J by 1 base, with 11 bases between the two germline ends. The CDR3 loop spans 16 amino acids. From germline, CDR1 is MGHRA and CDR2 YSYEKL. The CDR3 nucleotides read TGCGCCAGCAGCCAAGGGGCAAAACTTTCTGGAAACACCATATATTTT. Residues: CASSQGAKLSGNTIYF.